This TCR beta chain was retrieved from a study of blood T cell repertoires in COVID-19. Across the study: COVID-19 samples collected from the United States, Italy and Spain covered acute and convalescent phases.

The table came from immunoSEQ multiplex PCR; TCRdb's copy has only in-frame clones and leaves some out. The table records 380,000 or so clones, 81% of them present only once. The CDR3 extends over 15 amino acids. Germline V CDR1 and CDR2: LNHNV, YYDKDF (reference sequence). V gave up 2 bases and J gave up 1 base; unmatched junction bases: 2. This clone appeared a single time. The source material was peripheral blood. The rearrangement uses TRBV15 and TRBJ2-1, with 7 bases matching TRBD2. The source of this sequence is a human donor with acute or convalescent COVID-19. The donor label of this sample is uncertain. The CDR3 loop is CATSRLGGSYNEQFF. In DNA, the CDR3 is TGTGCCACCAGCAGACTGGGAGGGTCCTACAATGAGCAGTTCTTC.